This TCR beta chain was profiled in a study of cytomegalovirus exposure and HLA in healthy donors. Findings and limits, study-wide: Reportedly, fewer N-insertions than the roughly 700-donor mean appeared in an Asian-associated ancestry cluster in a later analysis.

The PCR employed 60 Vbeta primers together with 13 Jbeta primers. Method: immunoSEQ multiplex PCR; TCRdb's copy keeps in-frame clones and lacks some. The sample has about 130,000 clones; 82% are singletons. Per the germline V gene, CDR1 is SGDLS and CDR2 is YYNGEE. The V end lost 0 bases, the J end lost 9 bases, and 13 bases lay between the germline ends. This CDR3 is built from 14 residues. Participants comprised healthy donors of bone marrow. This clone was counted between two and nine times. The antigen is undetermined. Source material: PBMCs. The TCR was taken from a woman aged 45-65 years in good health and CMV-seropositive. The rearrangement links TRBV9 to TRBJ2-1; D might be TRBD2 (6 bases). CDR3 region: CASSVDGGLTEQFF. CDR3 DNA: TGTGCCAGCAGCGTAGATGGGGGGTTGACTGAGCAGTTCTTC. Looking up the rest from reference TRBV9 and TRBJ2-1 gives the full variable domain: DSGVTQTPKHLITATGQRVTLRCSPRSGDLSVYWYQQSLDQGLQFLIQYYNGEERAKGNILERFSAQQFPDLHSELNLSSLELGDSALYFCASSVDGGLTEQFFGPGTRLTVL.